These 5 T cell receptor beta chains were all obtained from the same sample, sequenced in a study of early T cells in non-severe SARS-CoV-2 infection. From the 5' RACE reads, TCRdb called clonotypes with MiXCR, one entry per CDR3 protein. The sample carries roughly 40,000 distinct CDR3 sequences, 12% recorded once. The sequencing input was whole blood. All receptors derive from an adult who was a healthcare worker with PCR-confirmed SARS-CoV-2 infection or an uninfected control (not recorded which).

In its sample, this clonotype was seen many times. The chain carries TRBV19 and TRBJ1-1; 8 positions match TRBD1. The J segment lost 8 bases and the V segment lost 5 bases, leaving 10 bases of the junction unmatched. CDR1 LNHDA and CDR2 SQIVND come from the germline V gene (reference sequence). This CDR3 is built from 14 residues. The CDR3 region is CASSFRTGQVEAFF. CDR3 sequence (DNA): TGTGCCAGTAGTTTCCGGACAGGGCAGGTCGAAGCTTTCTTT. The full variable domain, completed using reference TRBV19 and TRBJ1-1, is DGGITQSPKYLFRKEGQNVTLSCEQNLNHDAMYWYRQDPGQGLRLIYYSQIVNDFQKGDIAEGYSVSREKKESFPLTVTSAQKNPTAFYLCASSFRTGQVEAFFGQGTRLTVV.

There are a few counts of this clonotype. This sequence joins TRBV7-8 and TRBJ1-5; D is unresolved. The V end lost 5 bases, the J end lost 0 bases, and 8 bases lay between the germline ends. The CDR3 loop spans 14 amino acids. Germline CDR1 and CDR2: SGHVS and FQNEAQ. As DNA, the CDR3 is TGTGCCAGCAGCCCGGACGGTAGCAATCAGCCCCAGCATTTT. This codes for CASSPDGSNQPQHF.

The CDR3, as DNA: TGTGCCAGCAGCTTCAGGTCCGACGTCACTGAAGCTTTCTTT. Translation gives CASSFRSDVTEAFF. This chain joins TRBV7-2 and TRBJ1-1, with D unresolved. Germline CDR1 and CDR2: SGHTA and FQGNSA. This CDR3 spans 14 amino acids. V shed 3 bases and J shed 4 bases, with 12 bases lying between them.

This chain uses TRBV7-6 with TRBJ1-3, with D tentatively TRBD1 (5 bases). Germline loops: CDR1 SGHVS, CDR2 FNYEAQ. V was trimmed by 5 bases and J by 0 bases, leaving 20 bases between them. This CDR3 comprises 18 residues. CDR3 amino acids: CASSLGVTWGSSGNTIYF. CDR3 nucleotides: TGTGCCAGCAGCCTGGGGGTAACGTGGGGGAGCTCTGGAAACACCATATATTTT.

This clonotype was counted only a few times. V is TRBV7-9 and J is TRBJ2-4; D is ambiguous. The CDR3 is 16 residues long. V was cut by 3 bases and J by 0 bases, with 12 bases left in between. Looked up from germline, CDR1 is SEHNR and CDR2 is FQNEAQ (reference sequence). This chain's CDR3 is CASSFSGSGAKNIQYF. The CDR3, as DNA: TGTGCCAGCAGCTTTTCCGGGTCCGGAGCCAAAAACATTCAGTACTTC.